This T cell receptor beta chain was profiled in a study of blood T cells in healthy people across ages. Findings and caveats of the study: The lack of PBMC sorting stopped any conclusive naive versus antigen-experienced comparison.

A note on this clonotype: What it binds is unknown.

Samples each yielded at least 5 micrograms of total RNA. The V end was cut by 4 bases, the J end by 2 bases, with 13 bases between. CDR1 and CDR2 (germline): MRHNA, SNTAGT. CDR3 length equals 15 residues. A second PCR, run for roughly 7 to 12 cycles, used a sample-barcoded 5' primer plus a J-beta primer mix. Using its own MiXCR run on the 5' RACE reads, TCRdb lists one record per CDR3 protein. The sample has 1.5 million to 2 million distinct CDR3 sequences, roughly 28% seen once. The rearrangement joins TRBV6-4 to TRBJ2-3; D gene ambiguous. Specimen: blood. This receptor was obtained from a woman in her 30s in good health. Written as DNA, the CDR3 is TGTGCCAGCAGTGTTGCGAAACAACCCACAGATACGCAGTATTTT. Protein sequence: CASSVAKQPTDTQYF.